The sequence of this T cell receptor beta chain was determined in a study of T cell responses to AZD1222 COVID-19 vaccine. This CDR3 comprises 14 residues. Looked up from germline, CDR1 is LGHDT and CDR2 is YNNKEL (reference sequence). V trimming: 4 bases; J trimming: 10 bases; junction bases outside the gene matches: 7. Sequenced by immunoSEQ multiplex PCR; TCRdb stores in-frame clones only, minus some. The sample carries more than 150,000 clones, about 87% recorded once. This sequence joins TRBV3-1 (or the pseudogene TRBV3-2) and TRBJ2-1, with 10 bases aligning to TRBD1. The TCR sequence derives from an adult in good health. Sequences were derived from peripheral blood, sampled on day 0 of MenACWY control vaccination. Here the CDR3 DNA reads TGTGCCAGCAGCCTAAGGACAGGGGGAGACGAGCAGTTCTTC. As protein: CASSLRTGGDEQFF.